The present T cell receptor beta chain was sequenced within a study of cytomegalovirus exposure and HLA in healthy donors. Findings of the study overall: Cytomegalovirus status was reportedly diagnosed by the classifier with high specificity and sensitivity. Later work found that TCR association rates differed between HLA loci; DRB1 had the most and HLA-C the fewest.

V gave up 2 bases and J gave up 8 bases, with 17 bases separating them. This CDR3 is 15 amino acids long. Per germline, CDR1 SNHLY and CDR2 FYNNEI. The PCR employed 60 Vbeta primers together with 13 Jbeta primers. Clones were read by immunoSEQ multiplex PCR, and TCRdb kept only the in-frame ones, dropping some. In the table there are 170,000 or so clones, 83% of which are singletons. As for this clone: The antigen remains undetermined.

This clonotype originated in a man aged 50-59 years in good health and CMV-seronegative. The source material was PBMCs. The rearrangement uses TRBV2 and TRBJ2-3; possible D gene TRBD2, 5 bases. CDR3 bases: TGTGCCAGCAGTGAAACCGGGGTCCCCCCAGGTACGCAGTATTTT. Protein: CASSETGVPPGTQYF.